Following are 25 T cell receptor beta chains from one sample sequenced in a study of CD8 T cells in ankylosing spondylitis. Findings and limits, study-wide: It appeared that ankylosing spondylitis blood was characterized by a TCR beta motif of roughly 8 highly homologous variants.

TCRdb passed the 5' RACE reads through MiXCR, listing each CDR3 protein once. The sample has more than 650,000 distinct CDR3 sequences; roughly 10% are singletons. No antigen is known for these receptors. Sample: blood, either unsorted or a sorted T cell fraction (not recorded which). The receptors here all came from a male donor with ankylosing spondylitis.

This sequence joins TRBV6-1 and TRBJ2-5, with 8 bases identical to TRBD1. Germline CDR1 and CDR2: MNHNS and SASEGT. The CDR3 is 15 amino acids. V shed 3 bases, J shed 8 bases, and the junction held 11 bases outside the gene matches. CDR3 residues: CASSDGQGTGATQYF. The CDR3 coding sequence is TGTGCCAGCAGTGATGGACAGGGTACGGGGGCTACCCAGTACTTC.

The table lists this clonotype with a few counts. The gene calls are TRBV11-2 and TRBJ1-2; D possibly corresponds to TRBD1 (6 bases). The CDR3 runs to 13 residues. The V end was cut by 0 bases, the J end by 14 bases, with 16 bases between. CDR1 SGHAT and CDR2 FQNNGV come from the germline V gene. In DNA, the CDR3 is TGTGCCAGCAGCTTAGATGGGACACCCCTCAGGACCTTC. Its translation: CASSLDGTPLRTF.

The chain combines TRBV5-1 with TRBJ2-5; D unclear. V lost 4 bases to trimming and J lost 3 bases, with 13 bases between them. The V gene's germline CDR1 is SGHRS and CDR2 YFSETQ. The CDR3 totals 14 residues. The CDR3 DNA reads as TGCGCCAGCAGCCAGCCGGATTCCGAAGAGACCCAGTACTTC. This sequence encodes CASSQPDSEETQYF.

This clonotype was detected many times. V gene TRBV20-1 combines with J gene TRBJ2-1; TRBD1 is a possible D gene (5 bases). Trimming left V 5 bases short and J 7 bases short, with 12 bases between. This CDR3 spans 12 amino acids. Germline-derived CDR1 and CDR2 are DFQATT and SNEGSKA (reference sequence). The CDR3 sequence: CSAPDNTNEQFF. In DNA, the CDR3 is TGCAGTGCTCCGGACAACACGAATGAGCAGTTCTTC.

This clonotype has only a few counts. The chain carries TRBV10-3 and TRBJ2-7; D may match TRBD1 or TRBD2 (6 bases each). The V end lost 9 bases, the J end lost 2 bases, and 11 bases lay between the germline ends. The length of the CDR3 is 12 residues. CDR1 is ENHRY, CDR2 SYGVKD, per germline. The CDR3 DNA sequence: TGTGCCATTTCGCGGGACACCTACGAGCAGTACTTC. This translates into CAISRDTYEQYF.

The chain carries TRBV12-3 or TRBV12-4 and TRBJ2-2, with D unclear. V shed 7 bases and J shed 6 bases, with 12 bases lying between them. The CDR3 totals 13 residues. CDR3: CASILNSAGELFF. For the CDR3, the DNA is TGTGCCAGCATCCTAAACTCTGCCGGGGAGCTGTTTTTT.

This clonotype appeared a few times. V and J are TRBV15 and TRBJ2-3, with D possibly TRBD2 on 5 matching bases. Germline V lookup: CDR1 LNHNV, CDR2 YYDKDF (reference sequence). The CDR3 has 11 amino acids. The V gene lost 4 bases and the J gene lost 7 bases, with 6 bases spanning the gap. This CDR3 reads CATSTGYTQYF. The CDR3 region has the DNA TGTGCCACCAGCACGGGATATACGCAGTATTTT.

V is TRBV9 and J is TRBJ2-5; possible D gene TRBD2, 6 bases. This CDR3 spans 12 amino acids. Trimming took 0 bases from V and 8 from J, leaving 8 bases between them. Germline V gene sequence: CDR1 SGDLS, CDR2 YYNGEE. The DNA of the CDR3 is TGTGCCAGCAGCGTAGTGGGAGGCACCCAGTACTTC. Amino acid sequence: CASSVVGGTQYF. The whole variable domain, remainder taken from reference TRBV9 and TRBJ2-5, is DSGVTQTPKHLITATGQRVTLRCSPRSGDLSVYWYQQSLDQGLQFLIQYYNGEERAKGNILERFSAQQFPDLHSELNLSSLELGDSALYFCASSVVGGTQYFGPGTRLLVL.

This clonotype was recorded only once. The chain employs TRBV12-3 or TRBV12-4 and TRBJ2-7, with D possibly matching TRBD2 (5 bases). The V end lost 4 bases, the J end lost 2 bases, and 12 bases lay between the germline ends. The CDR3 length is 14 residues. The CDR3 DNA is TGTGCCAGCAGTTGGACTGGGTTACCCTACGAGCAGTACTTC. Protein sequence: CASSWTGLPYEQYF.

This clonotype was counted between two and nine times. This rearrangement joins TRBV5-1 to TRBJ2-1; D is ambiguous. This CDR3 has 13 residues. Trimming shortened V by 6 bases and J by 3 bases, and 10 bases separated the two germline ends. Germline V CDR1 and CDR2: SGHRS, YFSETQ. The CDR3 is CASIAENYNEQFF. CDR3 DNA sequence: TGCGCCAGCATTGCGGAGAACTACAATGAGCAGTTCTTC.

This clonotype was recorded a few times. The V and J genes are TRBV7-8 and TRBJ1-5; 8 bases are a match to TRBD1. This CDR3 contains 16 residues. The J segment lost 6 bases and the V segment lost 3 bases, leaving 10 bases of the junction unmatched. The germline CDR1 and CDR2 sequences are SGHVS and FQNEAQ. CDR3 DNA sequence: TGTGCCAGCAGCTTTCTTCCTGGACAGGGAGGTCAGCCCCAGCATTTT. Protein sequence: CASSFLPGQGGQPQHF.

CDR3 bases: TGTGCCAGCAGTGAAGTAGACAGGGGTTCCTATGGCTACACCTTC. This codes for CASSEVDRGSYGYTF. The rearrangement links TRBV6-1 to TRBJ1-2, with 8 nucleotides matching TRBD1. Germline V gene data show CDR1 as MNHNS and CDR2 as SASEGT. The ends lost 1 base at V and 4 bases at J; junction bases unmatched: 5. The CDR3 has 15 residues.

The chain is built from TRBV6-1 and TRBJ1-5; D ambiguous. V was shortened by 6 bases and J by 5 bases, with 17 bases between the two germline ends. This CDR3 is built from 15 residues. Germline V lookup: CDR1 MNHNS, CDR2 SASEGT. CDR3 in DNA: TGTGCCAGCAGCCCGGCCCTCCCCGGGGATCAGCCCCAGCATTTT. This codes for CASSPALPGDQPQHF.

This clonotype has only a few counts. A read error may produce the germline difference seen at one junction end. The CDR3 is CASSLWPNTEAFF. CDR3 DNA sequence: TGTGCTAGCAGCTTATGGCCAAACACTGAAGCTTTCTTT. V usage is TRBV7-7 and J usage is TRBJ1-1; D remains unclear. This CDR3 spans 13 amino acids. CDR1 and CDR2 (germline): SSHAT, FNYEAQ (reference sequence).

This clonotype was counted only a few times. The chain is built from TRBV29-1 and TRBJ2-7; 9 bases map to TRBD1. J lost 2 bases, V lost 5 bases, and 4 bases had no gene match. Germline-derived CDR1 and CDR2 are SQVTM and ANQGSEA. The CDR3 length is 13 residues. The CDR3 coding sequence is TGCAGCGTTCTCCGGGACAGGGCCTACGAGCAGTACTTC. It encodes CSVLRDRAYEQYF.

The CDR3 here is CASSPFRGKDYGYTF. DNA for the CDR3: TGTGCCAGCTCACCCTTTCGGGGCAAGGACTATGGCTACACCTTC. V and J are TRBV18 and TRBJ1-2; possibly TRBD1 for D (5 bases). Germline V gives CDR1 KGHSH, CDR2 LQKENI. Between the trimmed V and J ends, which lost 3 bases and 3 bases, there was a span of 14 bases. The CDR3 runs to 15 residues.

In this sample, this clonotype turned up a few times. This chain uses TRBV12-3 or TRBV12-4 with TRBJ1-1; 7 bases agree with TRBD1. The CDR3 runs 13 residues. Trimming cost V 5 bases and J 3 bases; bases outside gene matches: 3. The chain's CDR3 is CASSGQEHTEAFF. CDR3 bases: TGTGCCAGCAGTGGACAGGAGCACACTGAAGCTTTCTTT.

This clonotype has more than one count but fewer than ten. CDR3 residues: CASSYTPGPGYTF. The CDR3 bases are TGTGCCAGCAGCTATACACCGGGTCCTGGCTACACCTTC. The rearrangement uses TRBV6-5 and TRBJ1-2; D not resolved. V lost 6 bases and J 7 bases, leaving 15 bases between the germline ends. The CDR3 sequence is 13 residues long. Germline values: CDR1 MNHEY, CDR2 SVGAGI.

The chain links TRBV5-8 to TRBJ2-1; 9 bases fit TRBD1. The V and J ends lost 3 bases and 6 bases, in that order; junction bases with no gene match: 4. CDR1 is SGHTS, CDR2 YDEGEE, per germline. There are 14 residues in the CDR3. CDR3 bases: TGTGCCAGCAGCTCCGGGGACAGGGCCAATGAGCAGTTCTTC. Translating gives CASSSGDRANEQFF.

In its sample, this clonotype was seen a few times. The V call is TRBV4-2, the J call TRBJ2-1; unclear D gene. The ends were cut back, 1 base at V and 0 bases at J, with 10 bases in the middle. This CDR3 comprises 16 residues. The germline gives CDR1 LGHNA, CDR2 YNFKEQ. Written as DNA, the CDR3 is TGTGCCAGCAGCCAAGGCAGCGCGGACTCCTACAATGAGCAGTTCTTC. Amino acids: CASSQGSADSYNEQFF.

This clonotype was counted only a few times. This rearrangement joins TRBV6-2 or TRBV6-3 to TRBJ2-7; no definite D call. In germline, CDR1 is MNHEY, CDR2 SVGEGT. This CDR3 has 12 amino acids. Trimming stripped 7 bases from V and 4 bases from J, with 11 bases between. The CDR3 here is CASTEDRYEQYF. The DNA for the CDR3 is TGTGCCAGCACCGAAGATAGATACGAGCAGTACTTC.

This clonotype was detected only a few times. The rearrangement uses TRBV5-1 and TRBJ2-7; D ambiguous. CDR1 SGHRS and CDR2 YFSETQ come from the germline V gene. V lost 1 base, J lost 2 bases, and 10 bases lay in between. CDR3 size: 14 residues. CDR3 in amino acids: CASSLSQTTYEQYF. DNA of the CDR3: TGCGCCAGCAGCTTGTCCCAGACCACCTACGAGCAGTACTTC.

The J gene is TRBJ1-1, the V gene TRBV2, with D possibly TRBD1 on 5 matching bases. The germline V and J ends were trimmed by 6 bases and 4 bases, with 21 bases remaining between them. There are 16 residues in the CDR3. Germline V gives CDR1 SNHLY, CDR2 FYNNEI. This CDR3 reads CASRMGGRTWGTEAFF. In DNA, the CDR3 is TGTGCCAGCAGGATGGGGGGAAGGACCTGGGGCACTGAAGCTTTCTTT.

The chain is built from TRBV3-1 and TRBJ2-3; TRBD2 agrees at 8 bases. The CDR3 is made up of 16 amino acids. Germline CDR1 is LGHDT and CDR2 is YNNKEL (reference sequence). V was pared by 5 bases and J by 1 base, with 8 bases of the junction left unmatched. The DNA of the CDR3 is TGTGCCAGCAGCTCCCGAGGAGCGGGGGGCACAGATACGCAGTATTTT. Translation gives CASSSRGAGGTDTQYF.

Only a few counts were recorded for this clonotype. The gene calls are TRBV7-2 and TRBJ2-3, with D maybe TRBD2 (7 bases). Germline V gives CDR1 SGHTA, CDR2 FQGNSA. The CDR3 covers 15 residues. V gave up 3 bases and J gave up 7 bases, with 17 bases separating them. In DNA, the CDR3 is TGTGCCAGCAGCTTGAACCGGGGGGCTTTAAATACGCAGTATTTT. Its protein is CASSLNRGALNTQYF.